Each of the 15 T cell receptor beta chains below was sequenced from the same sample in a study of naive and memory T cell subsets. The beta constant-region primer was an equimolar mix of two oligonucleotides covering TRBC1 and TRBC2. MiXCR was run by TCRdb on the UMI-ligation and nested PCR reads, yielding one entry per CDR3 protein. This table has tens of thousands of distinct CDR3 sequences, about 10% appearing once. Sequenced input: effector memory CD4+ T cells from blood. Stated subset: effector memory, CD45RA- CD27-. These receptors were collected from a human donor in good health.

This chain connects TRBV28 to TRBJ2-2, with TRBD1 matching 9 bases. Germline V gene sequence: CDR1 MDHEN, CDR2 SYDVKM. This CDR3 is 15 amino acids long. V gave up 5 bases and J gave up 5 bases; unmatched junction bases: 6. CDR3 sequence: CASSARDRDTGELFF. The CDR3 DNA sequence: TGTGCCAGCAGTGCCCGGGACAGGGATACCGGGGAGCTGTTTTTT.

This clonotype came up a few times. A much larger clone lies one base from this, so it may be a read error. The J gene is TRBJ1-5, the V gene TRBV18; D remains unclear. Germline loops: CDR1 KGHSH, CDR2 LQKENI. Trimming removed 2 bases from V and 3 bases from J, with 2 bases in between. This CDR3 comprises 12 residues. DNA of the CDR3: TGTGCCAGCTCACCATCCAATCAGCCCCAGCATTTT. It translates to CASSPSNQPQHF.

This rearrangement joins TRBV20-1 to TRBJ1-3; D is perhaps TRBD1 (5 bases). The CDR3 extends over 21 amino acids. Per the germline V gene, CDR1 is DFQATT and CDR2 is SNEGSKA (reference sequence). V gave up 5 bases and J gave up 0 bases, with 32 bases separating them. The CDR3 reads CSAGGKTSSGNTTSSGNTIYF. The CDR3 nucleotides read TGCAGTGCTGGGGGGAAGACGAGCTCTGGAAACACCACGAGCTCTGGAAACACCATATATTTT.

This clonotype has at least ten counts. V usage is TRBV6-5 and J usage is TRBJ2-1, with a possible D match to TRBD1 (5 bases). This CDR3 contains 14 residues. Trimming stripped 6 bases from V and 6 bases from J, with 15 bases between. Germline CDR1 reads MNHEY; CDR2 reads SVGAGI. This chain's CDR3 is CASRELGAGNEQFF. Here the CDR3 DNA reads TGTGCCAGCAGGGAGCTAGGGGCCGGCAATGAGCAGTTCTTC.

The chain recombines TRBV28 with TRBJ2-7; D perhaps matches TRBD1 (6 bases). CDR1 and CDR2 from the germline V gene are MDHEN and SYDVKM. This CDR3 is 15 amino acids long. V was cut by 7 bases and J by 4 bases, with 20 bases left in between. The CDR3 reads CASNEQGSSIYEQYF. Written as DNA, the CDR3 is TGTGCCAGCAATGAACAGGGTTCGTCAATATACGAGCAGTACTTC.

This clonotype was seen a handful of times. The chain joins TRBV18 to TRBJ2-3; 14 bases agree with TRBD2. The ends lost 4 bases at V and 2 bases at J; junction bases unmatched: 11. The germline V gene encodes CDR1 KGHSH and CDR2 LQKENI. This CDR3 comprises 19 residues. The CDR3 protein is CASSRTSGGPTGPTDTQYF. CDR3 DNA sequence: TGTGCCAGCTCACGGACTAGCGGGGGGCCCACCGGACCCACAGATACGCAGTATTTT.

This clonotype has only a few counts. This chain links TRBV7-2 with TRBJ2-1, with D possibly being TRBD2 (6 bases). V shed 3 bases and J shed 6 bases, with 12 bases lying between them. The CDR3 spans 14 residues. Germline CDR1 is SGHTA and CDR2 is FQGNSA. The CDR3 sequence: CASSLQVGGNEQFF. Here the CDR3 DNA reads TGTGCCAGCAGCTTGCAGGTGGGAGGCAATGAGCAGTTCTTC.

This clonotype was counted a few times. The V call is TRBV5-6, the J call TRBJ2-3; D ambiguous. The germline V and J ends were trimmed by 5 bases and 1 base, with 11 bases remaining between them. CDR1 is SGHDT, CDR2 YYEEEE, per germline. CDR3 size: 14 residues. The CDR3 DNA sequence: TGTGCCAGCAGTCGCAACCGCCGCACAGATACGCAGTATTTT. Translation: CASSRNRRTDTQYF.

This clonotype has a count of ten or more. The chain carries TRBV9 and TRBJ2-5; 11 nucleotides align to TRBD2. From germline, CDR1 is SGDLS and CDR2 YYNGEE. This CDR3 contains 16 residues. J gave up 1 base and V 4 bases, and 6 bases lay outside the gene matches. CDR3 sequence (DNA): TGTGCCAGCAGCTTACGACTAGCGGGAAGCCAAGAGACCCAGTACTTC. Amino acid sequence: CASSLRLAGSQETQYF.

This clonotype was seen a handful of times. This chain connects TRBV28 to TRBJ1-5; no clear D gene. The V end lost 1 base, the J end lost 7 bases, and 11 bases lay between the germline ends. The CDR3 contains 14 residues. CDR1 is MDHEN and CDR2 is SYDVKM in the germline V gene. CDR3 sequence reads: CASSLLGPGQPQHF. The CDR3 DNA sequence: TGTGCCAGCAGTTTATTAGGGCCGGGGCAGCCCCAGCATTTT. Based on the CDR3 plus reference TRBV28 and TRBJ1-5, the full variable domain is DVKVTQSSRYLVKRTGEKVFLECVQDMDHENMFWYRQDPGLGLRLIYFSYDVKMKEKGDIPEGYSVSREKKERFSLILESASTNQTSMYLCASSLLGPGQPQHFGDGTRLSIL.

Remarks on this clonotype: A read error may explain this, as a much larger clone is one base away. The chain carries TRBV12-3 or TRBV12-4 and TRBJ2-1, with 12 bases matching TRBD2. This CDR3 is 15 amino acids long. Here the CDR3 reads CAGSSASGGDNEQFF. The CDR3 DNA reads TGTGCCGGCAGTTCCGCTAGCGGGGGGGACAATGAGCAGTTCTTC.

This clonotype was picked up many times. This chain uses TRBV7-9 with TRBJ2-3; possibly TRBD1 for D (6 bases). This CDR3 comprises 14 residues. V dropped 6 bases and J dropped 1 base, with 11 bases sitting between them. Germline V gives CDR1 SEHNR, CDR2 FQNEAQ (reference sequence). CDR3 bases: TGTGCCAGCAGGGACGACAGGCGCACAGATACGCAGTATTTT. It encodes CASRDDRRTDTQYF.

Sample share makes this clonotype medium-sized (0.01 to 0.1%). DNA of the CDR3: TGTGCCAGCAGTCCACTCGACACACAGGGTACCAATCAGCCCCAGCATTTT. Translation: CASSPLDTQGTNQPQHF. The genes are TRBV27 and TRBJ1-5, with TRBD1 as a possible D gene (6 bases). V lost 5 bases to trimming and J lost 3 bases, with 20 bases between them. There are 17 residues in the CDR3. Germline loops: CDR1 MNHEY, CDR2 SMNVEV (reference sequence).

This clonotype has at least ten counts. This rearrangement joins TRBV7-9 to TRBJ2-3, with 9 nucleotides matching TRBD2. The CDR3 has 14 amino acids. Trimming at V came to 2 bases and at J to 6 bases, leaving 3 bases not matched to a gene. Germline V gene lookup returns CDR1 SEHNR and CDR2 FQNEAQ (reference sequence). This chain's CDR3 is CASSLTSGPDTQYF. The DNA for the CDR3 is TGTGCCAGCAGCTTAACTAGCGGGCCCGATACGCAGTATTTT.

In its sample, this clonotype was seen many times. The rearrangement uses TRBV6-5 and TRBJ2-1, with D possibly being TRBD1 or TRBD2 (5 bases each). V lost 2 bases to trimming and J lost 9 bases, with 11 bases between them. Germline loops: CDR1 MNHEY, CDR2 SVGAGI. This CDR3 region has 13 residues. In DNA, the CDR3 is TGTGCCAGCAGTTACGAGAGGGGAAGTGAGCAGTTCTTC. Translated: CASSYERGSEQFF.